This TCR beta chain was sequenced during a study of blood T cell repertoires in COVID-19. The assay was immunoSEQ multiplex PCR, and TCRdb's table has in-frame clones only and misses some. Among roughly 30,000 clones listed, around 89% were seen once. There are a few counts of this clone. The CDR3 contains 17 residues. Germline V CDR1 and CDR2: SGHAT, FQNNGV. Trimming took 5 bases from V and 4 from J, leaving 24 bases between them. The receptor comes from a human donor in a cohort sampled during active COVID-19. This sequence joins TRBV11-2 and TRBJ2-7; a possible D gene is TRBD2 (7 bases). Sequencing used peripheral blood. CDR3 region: CASSPLWGGRDSYEQYF. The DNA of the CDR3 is TGTGCCAGCAGCCCATTGTGGGGGGGCCGGGACTCTTACGAGCAGTACTTC.